This T cell receptor (beta chain) comes out of a study of OX40 agonist ivuxolimab in advanced cancers. Study-level background: In this trial design, patients received ivuxolimab intravenously at 0.01 to 10 mg/kg every 2 weeks. Subjects had a mean age of around 60 years, with a range of 23 to 79; roughly 83% were male.

Measured with immunoSEQ multiplex PCR; TCRdb has only the in-frame clones, and not every one. Of approximately 50,000 clones listed, 70% to 80% are singletons. The V gene end was trimmed by 5 bases and the J gene end by 3 bases; junction bases not matched to a gene: 10. The V gene's germline CDR1 is MNHEY and CDR2 SMNVEV (reference sequence). This CDR3 is built from 15 residues. Study-level points and caveats: Partial responders at 0.1-3.0 mg/kg had among the lowest clonal expansion. Relative to CD4+, CD8+ T cells held more expanded clones on average.

Concerning this clone itself: The antigen remains unidentified.

The chain carries TRBV27 and TRBJ2-7; 7 bases align to TRBD1. This clonotype was sampled from an adult with an advanced solid tumor such as melanoma, head and neck, liver or kidney cancer. This sample comprised CD4+ or CD8+ T cells sorted from blood, obtained in a trial of the OX40 agonist ivuxolimab. CDR3 DNA sequence: TGTGCCAGCAGTCCCCGACAGGGCCCCGGCTACGAGCAGTACTTC. The encoded protein is CASSPRQGPGYEQYF.